Listed below are T cell receptor beta chains from one sample, sequenced in a study of blood T cell repertoires in COVID-19. The table came from immunoSEQ multiplex PCR; TCRdb's copy has only in-frame clones and leaves some out. The sample lists around 250,000 clones; around 84% were seen once. Sequencing used PBMCs or T cells enriched from blood (not recorded which). The origin of the receptors is a woman aged 45-60 years who had recovered from COVID-19. The CDR3 runs from the conserved cysteine through the conserved F or W. D genes are given only for firm matches. Clone size is stated in some rows and not others, as once, few, many or a class when expanded.

V gene	J gene	D gene	clone size	CDR3 DNA	CDR3 protein
TRBV5-6	TRBJ2-2	TRBD1	once	TGTGCCAGCAGCTTGGCCGGGACAGGGAACCCCGGGGAGCTGTTTTTT	CASSLAGTGNPGELFF
TRBV10-3	TRBJ2-3	.	.	TGTGCCATCAAGGCATCCTCCAGGGGTCGCGGGAGTAACCCAGATACGCAGTATTTT	CAIKASSRGRGSNPDTQYF
TRBV5-5	TRBJ1-5	.	.	TGTGCCAGCAGCTTGGTGCAGGGCCTCAATCAGCCCCAGCATTTT	CASSLVQGLNQPQHF
TRBV5-1	TRBJ1-2	.	.	TGCGCCAGCACCACGGGGGACTCCTATGGCTACACCTTC	CASTTGDSYGYTF
TRBV7-8	TRBJ1-5	TRBD1	.	TGTGCCAGCAGCTCCGCGGGACAGGGAAACCAGCCCCAGCATTTT	CASSSAGQGNQPQHF
TRBV19	TRBJ1-5	TRBD1	.	TGTGCCAGTAGCGACAGGGGTGGGGGGGGCGTTCAGCCCCAGCATTTT	CASSDRGGGGVQPQHF
TRBV3-1/TRBV3-2	TRBJ1-1	.	.	TGTGCCAGCAGCCAGTTAACAAGGAACACTGAAGCTTTCTTT	CASSQLTRNTEAFF
TRBV19	TRBJ2-1	.	.	TGTGCCAGTAGTATAGGGGAGTTTTACAATGAGCAGTTCTTC	CASSIGEFYNEQFF
TRBV5-1	TRBJ2-3	.	.	TGCGCCAGCCGCCCGGGACTTGCCGAAAGCACAGATACGCAGTATTTT	CASRPGLAESTDTQYF
TRBV9	TRBJ1-4	.	.	TGTGCCAGCAGCGTAGTTCTTGGCAGGAAAAATGAAAAACTGTTTTTT	CASSVVLGRKNEKLFF
TRBV7-2	TRBJ2-5	.	once	TGTGCCAGCAGCCCCGCGGTGAGGGAGACCCAGTACTTC	CASSPAVRETQYF
TRBV20-1	TRBJ1-1	.	.	TGCAGTGCTAGTCGGGGGGATCGAGTGAACACTGAAGCTTTCTTT	CSASRGDRVNTEAFF
TRBV5-8	TRBJ2-3	TRBD2	.	TGTGCCAGCAGCTTGAGTAGCGGGAGGCATACCCCCACAGATACGCAGTATTTT	CASSLSSGRHTPTDTQYF
TRBV10-3	TRBJ2-7	.	.	TGTGCCATCAGTGTGAGTCCTAGCAGCTCCTACGAGCAGTACTTC	CAISVSPSSSYEQYF
TRBV30	TRBJ1-2	TRBD1	once	TGTGCCTGGAGTGTAGCAGGGGGCAGCCCTAACTATGGCTACACCTTC	CAWSVAGGSPNYGYTF
TRBV25-1	TRBJ2-3	TRBD2	.	TGTGCCAGCAGTCCACAAGCGGGAGGCTCGAGAGATACGCAGTATTTT	CASSPQAGGSRDTQYF
TRBV2	TRBJ2-2	.	few	TGTGCCAGCAGTGAACTTGCGAACACCGGGGAGCTGTTTTTT	CASSELANTGELFF
TRBV5-1	TRBJ1-1	.	.	TGCGCCAGCAGCTTTAGACAGAACACTGAAGCTTTCTTT	CASSFRQNTEAFF
TRBV18	TRBJ1-2	TRBD1	once	TGTGCCAGCTCACCTACAGGGGATATCTATGGCTACACCTTC	CASSPTGDIYGYTF
TRBV11-3	TRBJ2-1	.	once	TGTGCCAGCAGCTCGTACACCTACAATGAGCAGTTCTTC	CASSSYTYNEQFF
TRBV19	TRBJ1-5	.	.	TGTGCCAGTAGTGAAGGCCCAGGCCATCAGCCCCAGCATTTT	CASSEGPGHQPQHF
TRBV5-4	TRBJ2-2	TRBD1	once	TGTGCCAGCAGCTTGGCCAAGCAGGGGGCAGTGGGGGAGCTGTTTTTT	CASSLAKQGAVGELFF
TRBV7-2	TRBJ2-1	.	once	TGTGCCAGCAGCCTGGGACTCACACAACGGACTGAGCAGTTCTTC	CASSLGLTQRTEQFF
TRBV7-3	TRBJ1-1	TRBD1	.	TGTGCCAGCAGCGAAGACAGGGCCCACACTGAAGCTTTCTTT	CASSEDRAHTEAFF
TRBV5-1	TRBJ2-7	.	once	TGCGCCAGCAGCAGAGACTCCGGAGGGTCCTACGAGCAGTACTTC	CASSRDSGGSYEQYF
TRBV30	TRBJ1-2	.	.	TGTGCCTGGAGTGTAGTAGAACTGAACTATGGCTACACCTTC	CAWSVVELNYGYTF
TRBV7-9	TRBJ2-1	.	.	TGTGCCAGCAGCTGGAGCGGCGATGAGCAGTTCTTC	CASSWSGDEQFF
TRBV27	TRBJ2-5	TRBD1	.	TGTGCCAGCAGTAACCGACAGGGTAGGGAGACCCAGTACTTC	CASSNRQGRETQYF
TRBV18	TRBJ2-3	TRBD1	.	TGTGCCAGCTCACCGACAGGGGCCACAGATACGCAGTATTTT	CASSPTGATDTQYF
TRBV28	TRBJ1-2	.	.	TGTGCCTTGGGGCGGTGGGATAACTATGGCTACACCTTC	CALGRWDNYGYTF
TRBV27	TRBJ1-2	.	.	TGTGCCAGCAGTAAAAGAACTTCGGGGGGCCCGCTTGACGACACCTTC	CASSKRTSGGPLDDTF
TRBV7-9	TRBJ2-7	TRBD1	few	TGTGCCAGCAGCTTGAGACAGGGGAAGTACGAGCAGTACTTC	CASSLRQGKYEQYF
TRBV6-2/TRBV6-3	TRBJ2-1	TRBD1	.	TGTGCCAGCAGTTACTTGGGGGGACAGGGGGAGGATGATGAGCAGTTCTTC	CASSYLGGQGEDDEQFF
TRBV6-6	TRBJ1-4	.	.	TGTGCCAGCAGTTACGGGAGGGCTAATGAAAAACTGTTTTTT	CASSYGRANEKLFF
TRBV2	TRBJ1-4	TRBD1	.	TGTGCCAGCAACCCTCAGGGGGCGCGTGAAAAACTGTTTTTT	CASNPQGAREKLFF
TRBV28	TRBJ1-5	TRBD1	.	TGTGCCAGCAACTTAAGTGGACTGACAGGGGACAATCAGCCCCAGCATTTT	CASNLSGLTGDNQPQHF
TRBV3-1/TRBV3-2	TRBJ1-1	TRBD1	.	TGTGCCAGCAGCCAGAAGACAGGGGAGGGCGCTGAAGCTTTCTTT	CASSQKTGEGAEAFF
TRBV5-5	TRBJ2-7	.	.	TGTGCCAGCAGCTTGGGAGGTCTTGGAGGGGAGTGGTCCGCCTACGAGCAGTACTTC	CASSLGGLGGEWSAYEQYF
TRBV4-1	TRBJ1-2	.	.	TGCGCCAGCAGCCCGACAGATAACCCTAACTATGGCTACACCTTC	CASSPTDNPNYGYTF
TRBV3-1/TRBV3-2	TRBJ1-1	.	.	TGTGCCAGCAGCCAAGTCTCGAACACTGAAGCTTTCTTT	CASSQVSNTEAFF
TRBV27	TRBJ2-7	.	few	TGTGCCAGCAGTTTAGACATATCCGCCTACGAGCAGTACTTC	CASSLDISAYEQYF
TRBV4-1	TRBJ1-4	.	.	TGCGCCAGCAGCCAGTGGGGGGGGCCAAATGAAAAACTGTTTTTT	CASSQWGGPNEKLFF
TRBV6-5	TRBJ2-7	TRBD1	.	TGTGCCAGCAGTCCGGACAGGTACTCCTACGAGCAGTACTTC	CASSPDRYSYEQYF
TRBV27	TRBJ2-2	TRBD2	.	TGTGCCAGCCGCTTCCTTCTGGCGGGAGTCGCCGGGGAGCTGTTTTTT	CASRFLLAGVAGELFF
TRBV10-3	TRBJ1-5	TRBD1	.	TGTGCCATAAGACAGGGGGGGGGCAATCAGCCCCAGCATTTT	CAIRQGGGNQPQHF
TRBV24-1	TRBJ1-2	TRBD1	.	TGTGCCACCAGTGATTTGCTGGGACAGGGGCCTGGCTACACCTTC	CATSDLLGQGPGYTF
TRBV7-9	TRBJ2-5	TRBD2	.	TGTGCCAGCAGCCCTACGAGCGGGAGGGAGACCCAGTACTTC	CASSPTSGRETQYF
TRBV5-1	TRBJ1-1	.	.	TGCGCCAGCAGATCGGGGGGCGGGGACACTGAAGCTTTCTTT	CASRSGGGDTEAFF
TRBV9	TRBJ2-3	TRBD2	.	TGTGCCAGCAGCGCTAGCGGGAGTACAGATACGCAGTATTTT	CASSASGSTDTQYF